This section outlines one T cell receptor beta chain sequence together with its context. Antigen: not known. The same CDR3 also results from other DNA sequences found in this sample. This PCR relied on a set of 60 Vbeta primers and 13 Jbeta primers. Some clones are missing from TCRdb's copy, which holds only in-frame ones; the method was immunoSEQ multiplex PCR. The top ten clones hold roughly 3.1% of a sample with about 190,000 clones, approximately 77% of them seen once. This specimen belongs to a study of cytomegalovirus exposure and HLA in healthy donors. Looking at the study overall: Within an early data release were 80 million to 90 million unique TCRs drawn from HLA-typed donors.

The CDR3 is made up of 13 amino acids. Deletions cut 0 bases from V and 1 base from J, with 4 bases between. Germline V gene lookup returns CDR1 LNHNV and CDR2 YYDKDF (reference sequence). Notes on the study in general: It was assumed in the presence/absence analyses that sequencing depth was roughly uniform across donors. The authors listed about 170 TCR beta chains as cytomegalovirus-associated.

Material for sequencing was PBMCs. V usage is TRBV15 and J usage is TRBJ2-7; D ambiguous. This sequence was found in a man aged 35 to 55 in good health and CMV-seropositive. CDR3 sequence: CATSRDRSYEQYF. In nucleotides, the CDR3 is TGTGCCACCAGCAGAGATCGGTCCTACGAGCAGTACTTC.